This record looks at one T cell receptor beta chain sequence and its context. In the authors' methods: From reference gene primer amplification, estimates of nucleated cell counts were derived. Profiling relied on immunoSEQ multiplex PCR, and the TCRdb table lists in-frame clones only, not all of them. That table gives V, J and clone size, and the DNA gave D and trimming. The table shows approximately 360,000 clones, with roughly 90% occurring only once. This record belongs to a study of blood T cell repertoires in COVID-19. In the study overall: T cells, B-cell-depleted T cells, or PBMCs supplied cDNA or gDNA.

The germline V gene has CDR1 MNHEY and CDR2 SVGEGT. The CDR3 is 15 amino acids. The V gene lost 0 bases and the J gene lost 4 bases, with 10 bases spanning the gap. This chain uses TRBV6-2 or TRBV6-3 with TRBJ1-3; unclear D gene. The clonotype comes from a middle-aged man with acute or convalescent COVID-19. The sequencing sample was made of peripheral blood. The CDR3 DNA reads as TGTGCCAGCAGTTACTCCGGGTCGCGGGGAAACACCATATATTTT. This encodes CASSYSGSRGNTIYF.